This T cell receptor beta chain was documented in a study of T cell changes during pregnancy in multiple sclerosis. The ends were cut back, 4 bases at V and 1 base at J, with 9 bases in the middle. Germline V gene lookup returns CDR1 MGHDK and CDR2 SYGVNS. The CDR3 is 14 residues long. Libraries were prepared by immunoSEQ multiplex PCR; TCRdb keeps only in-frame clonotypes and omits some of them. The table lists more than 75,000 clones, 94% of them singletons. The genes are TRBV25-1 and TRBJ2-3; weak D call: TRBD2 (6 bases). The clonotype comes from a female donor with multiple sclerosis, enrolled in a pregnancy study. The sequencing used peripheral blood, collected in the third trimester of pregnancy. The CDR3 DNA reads TGTGCCAGCAGTGTATGGAGGGGCACAGATACGCAGTATTTT. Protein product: CASSVWRGTDTQYF.